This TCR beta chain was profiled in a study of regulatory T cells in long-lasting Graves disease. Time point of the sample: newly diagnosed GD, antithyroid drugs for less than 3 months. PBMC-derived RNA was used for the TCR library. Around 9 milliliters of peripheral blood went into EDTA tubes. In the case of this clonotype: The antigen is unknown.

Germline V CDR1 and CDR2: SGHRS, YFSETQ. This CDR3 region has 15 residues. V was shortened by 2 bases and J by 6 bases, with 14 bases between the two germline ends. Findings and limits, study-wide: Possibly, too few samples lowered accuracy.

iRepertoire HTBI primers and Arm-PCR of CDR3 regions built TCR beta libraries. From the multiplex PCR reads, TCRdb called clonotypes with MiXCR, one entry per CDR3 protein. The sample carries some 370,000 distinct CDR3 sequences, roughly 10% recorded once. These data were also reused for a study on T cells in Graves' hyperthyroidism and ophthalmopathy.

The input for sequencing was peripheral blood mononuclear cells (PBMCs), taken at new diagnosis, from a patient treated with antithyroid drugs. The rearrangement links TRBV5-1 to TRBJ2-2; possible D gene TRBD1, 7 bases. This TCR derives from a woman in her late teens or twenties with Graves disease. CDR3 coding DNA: TGCGCCAGCAGCTTCACAGGGGAGGTGCCCGGGGAGCTGTTTTTT. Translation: CASSFTGEVPGELFF.